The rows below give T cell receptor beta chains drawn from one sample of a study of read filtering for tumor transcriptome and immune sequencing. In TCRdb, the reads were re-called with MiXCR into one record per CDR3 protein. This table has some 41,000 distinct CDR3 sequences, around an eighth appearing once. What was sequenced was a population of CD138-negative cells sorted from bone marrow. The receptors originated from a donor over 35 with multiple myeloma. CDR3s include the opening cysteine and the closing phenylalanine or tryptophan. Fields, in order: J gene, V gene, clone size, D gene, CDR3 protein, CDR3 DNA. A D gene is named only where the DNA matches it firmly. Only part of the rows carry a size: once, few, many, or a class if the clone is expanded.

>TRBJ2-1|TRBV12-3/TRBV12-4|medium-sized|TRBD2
CASSFRSGIGSEQFF
TGTGCCAGCAGTTTTCGTAGCGGGATAGGCAGTGAGCAGTTCTTC
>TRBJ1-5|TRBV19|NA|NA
CASSTRVSNQPQHF
TGTGCCAGTAGTACGAGGGTTAGCAATCAGCCCCAGCATTTT
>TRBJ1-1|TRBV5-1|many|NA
CASSLELTTEAFF
TGCGCCAGCAGCTTGGAATTGACTACTGAAGCTTTCTTT
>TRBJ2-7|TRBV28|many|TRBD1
CASRRLQGAYEQYF
TGTGCCAGCAGGCGGCTACAGGGGGCTTACGAGCAGTACTTC
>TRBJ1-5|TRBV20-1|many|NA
CSARVSNQPQHF
TGCAGTGCTAGAGTTAGCAATCAGCCCCAGCATTTT
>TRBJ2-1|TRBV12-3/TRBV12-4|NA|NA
CASGSKSANEQFF
TGTGCCAGCGGATCCAAGTCGGCCAATGAGCAGTTCTTC
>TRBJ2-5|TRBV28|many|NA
CASSLQGTETQYF
TGTGCCAGCAGTTTACAGGGGACGGAGACCCAGTACTTC
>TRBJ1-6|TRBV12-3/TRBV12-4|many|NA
CASSLFGRNNSPLHF
TGTGCCAGCAGTTTATTTGGACGGAATAATTCACCCCTCCACTTT
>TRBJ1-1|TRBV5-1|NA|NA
CASSLSPPTEAFF
TGCGCCAGCAGCTTGTCCCCCCCGACAGAAGCTTTCTTT
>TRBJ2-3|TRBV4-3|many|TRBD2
CASSQDESGGSGDTQYF
TGCGCCAGCAGCCAAGATGAGTCAGGCGGGAGTGGAGATACGCAGTATTTT
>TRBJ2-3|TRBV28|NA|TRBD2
CASSGSSDTQYF
TGTGCCAGTAGCGGGAGTAGTGATACGCAGTATTTT
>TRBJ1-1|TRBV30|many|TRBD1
CAWSYDRGWHTGAFF
TGTGCCTGGAGTTATGACAGGGGCTGGCACACTGGAGCTTTCTTT
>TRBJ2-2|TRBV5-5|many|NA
CASSLVPGVSTGELFF
TGTGCCAGCAGCTTGGTACCGGGGGTGAGCACCGGGGAGCTGTTTTTT
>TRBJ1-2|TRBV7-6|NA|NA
CASSLAQDLLAGYTF
TGTGCCAGCAGCTTAGCCCAAGACCTTCTCGCGGGCTACACCTTC
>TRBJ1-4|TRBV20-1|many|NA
CSAPQRTADEKLFF
TGCAGTGCTCCCCAGAGGACAGCTGATGAAAAACTGTTTTTT
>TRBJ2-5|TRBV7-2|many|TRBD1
CASSLEDRVWETQYF
TGTGCCAGCAGCTTAGAGGACAGGGTTTGGGAGACCCAGTACTTC
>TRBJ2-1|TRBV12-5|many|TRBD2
CASGLVGRRNEQFF
TGTGCTAGTGGTTTGGTCGGGAGGAGAAATGAGCAGTTCTTC
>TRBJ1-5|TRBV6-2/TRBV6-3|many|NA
CASRDTNQPQHF
TGTGCCAGCAGAGACACTAATCAGCCCCAGCATTTT
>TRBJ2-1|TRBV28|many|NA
CASEQVHEQFF
TGTGCCAGCGAACAGGTCCATGAGCAGTTCTTC
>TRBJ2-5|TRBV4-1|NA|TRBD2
CASSQAPAGEGWETQYF
TGCGCCAGCAGCCAAGCTCCGGCGGGAGAGGGGTGGGAGACCCAGTACTTC
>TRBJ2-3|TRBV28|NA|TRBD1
CASSPATGASGTGSQSTDTQYF
TGTGCCAGCAGTCCTGCGACAGGGGCCTCTGGGACCGGGAGTCAGAGCACAGATACGCAGTATTTT
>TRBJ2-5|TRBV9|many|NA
CASSADLGVETQYF
TGTGCCAGCAGCGCCGACTTAGGTGTGGAGACCCAGTACTTC
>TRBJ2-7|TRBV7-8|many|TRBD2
CASSLTLAGYEQYF
TGTGCCAGCAGCTTAACGCTAGCGGGCTACGAGCAGTACTTC
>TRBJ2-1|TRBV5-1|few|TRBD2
CACRGLNSGFSSYNEQFF
TGCGCCTGCAGAGGTCTGAATAGCGGGTTTAGCTCCTACAATGAGCAGTTCTTC
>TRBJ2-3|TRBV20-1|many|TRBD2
CSATGLAGGGSGTDTQYF
TGCAGTGCTACCGGGCTAGCGGGAGGAGGGTCCGGCACAGATACGCAGTATTTT
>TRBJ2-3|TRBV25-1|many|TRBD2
CASSEWRTSGDTQYF
TGTGCCAGCAGTGAATGGAGGACTAGCGGAGATACGCAGTATTTT
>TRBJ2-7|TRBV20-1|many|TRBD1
CSARADRGSYEQYF
TGCAGTGCTAGAGCAGACAGGGGGAGCTACGAGCAGTACTTC
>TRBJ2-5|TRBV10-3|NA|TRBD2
CAITSGLEGETQYF
TGTGCCATCACCTCGGGACTAGAAGGAGAGACCCAGTACTTC
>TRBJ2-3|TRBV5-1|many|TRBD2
CASSLTTRESTDTQYF
TGCGCCAGCAGCCTCACTACGCGGGAGAGCACAGATACGCAGTATTTT
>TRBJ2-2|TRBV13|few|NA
CASSPTGLVSTGELFF
TGTGCCAGCAGCCCCACCGGATTAGTATCCACCGGGGAGCTGTTTTTT
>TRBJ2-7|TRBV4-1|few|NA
CASSQKTDTPGAYERYF
TGCGCCAGCAGCCAAAAAACTGACACCCCGGGCGCCTACGAGCGGTACTTC
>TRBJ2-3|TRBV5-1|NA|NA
CASSLSQALTDTQYF
TGCGCCAGCAGCTTGTCTCAGGCTTTAACAGATACGCAGTATTTT
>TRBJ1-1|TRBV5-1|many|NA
CASSPLQFADSTEAFF
TGCGCCAGCAGCCCACTGCAATTCGCAGATAGCACTGAAGCTTTCTTT
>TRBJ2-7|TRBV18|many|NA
CASSPEGGYEQYF
TGTGCCAGCTCTCCCGAAGGAGGCTACGAGCAGTACTTC
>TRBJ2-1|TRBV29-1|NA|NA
CSVGGTSGPQFF
TGCAGCGTTGGTGGAACGTCAGGGCCGCAGTTCTTC
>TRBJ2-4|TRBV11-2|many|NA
CASSMGWGRNIQYF
TGTGCCAGCAGCATGGGTTGGGGGAGAAACATTCAGTACTTC
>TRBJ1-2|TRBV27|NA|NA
CASSFRGGYGYTF
TGTGCCAGCAGTTTCCGTGGGGGCTATGGCTACACCTTC